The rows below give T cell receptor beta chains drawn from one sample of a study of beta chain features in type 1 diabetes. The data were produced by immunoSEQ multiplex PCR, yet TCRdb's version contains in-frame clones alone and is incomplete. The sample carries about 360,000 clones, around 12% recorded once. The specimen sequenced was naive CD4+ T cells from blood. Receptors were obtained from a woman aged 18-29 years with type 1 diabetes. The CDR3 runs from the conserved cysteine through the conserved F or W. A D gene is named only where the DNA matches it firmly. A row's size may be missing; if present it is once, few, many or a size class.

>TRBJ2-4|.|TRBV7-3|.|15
CASTSTVLAKNIQYF
TGTGCCAGCACCTCCACAGTGCTAGCCAAAAACATTCAGTACTTC
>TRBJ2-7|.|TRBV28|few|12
CASGKGAYEQYF
TGTGCCAGTGGGAAGGGGGCCTACGAGCAGTACTTC
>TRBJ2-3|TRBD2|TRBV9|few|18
CASSVASRTSGGADTQYF
TGTGCCAGCAGCGTAGCTTCCCGGACTAGCGGGGGGGCGGATACGCAGTATTTT
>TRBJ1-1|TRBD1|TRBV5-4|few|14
CASSRDRGVTEAFF
TGTGCCAGCAGCCGGGACAGGGGTGTCACTGAAGCTTTCTTT
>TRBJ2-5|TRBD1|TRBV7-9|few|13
CASSRDSQETQYF
TGTGCCAGCAGCCGGGACAGCCAAGAGACCCAGTACTTC
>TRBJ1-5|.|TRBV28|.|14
CASSSTSNDQPQHF
TGTGCCAGCAGTTCCACTTCCAACGATCAGCCCCAGCATTTT
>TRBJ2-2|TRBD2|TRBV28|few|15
CASRSPTSGGWELFF
TGTGCCAGCCGGTCCCCCACTAGCGGGGGCTGGGAGCTGTTTTTT
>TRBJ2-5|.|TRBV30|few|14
CAWSVRRDQETQYF
TGTGCCTGGAGTGTACGGCGGGACCAAGAGACCCAGTACTTC
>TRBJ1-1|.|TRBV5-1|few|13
CASSRGGNTEAFF
TGCGCCAGCAGCAGGGGTGGGAACACTGAAGCTTTCTTT
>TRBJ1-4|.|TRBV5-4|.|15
CASSLDTLTNEKLFF
TGTGCCAGCAGCTTGGACACGTTAACAAATGAAAAACTGTTTTTT
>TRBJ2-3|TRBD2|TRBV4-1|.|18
CASSQDLGLADRTDTQYF
TGCGCCAGCAGCCAAGATTTAGGGCTAGCGGACCGCACAGATACGCAGTATTTT
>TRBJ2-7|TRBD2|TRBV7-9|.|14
CASSSGLAGERQYF
TGTGCCAGCAGCTCCGGACTAGCGGGGGAGAGGCAGTACTTC
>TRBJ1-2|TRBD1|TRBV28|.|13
CASSWGQNYGYTF
TGTGCCAGCAGCTGGGGACAGAACTATGGCTACACCTTC
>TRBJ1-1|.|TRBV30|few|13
CAWSQGGNTEAFF
TGTGCCTGGAGTCAAGGGGGGAACACTGAAGCTTTCTTT
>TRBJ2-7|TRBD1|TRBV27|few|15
CASRRSGTVTYEQYF
TGTGCCAGCAGACGCTCTGGGACAGTAACCTACGAGCAGTACTTC
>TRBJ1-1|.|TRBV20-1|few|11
CSATWGRKAFF
TGCAGTGCTACCTGGGGGCGAAAAGCTTTCTTT
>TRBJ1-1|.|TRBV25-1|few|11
CASNTGVEAFF
TGTGCCAGTAACACGGGGGTTGAAGCTTTCTTT
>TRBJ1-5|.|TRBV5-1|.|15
CASSPLTGSNQPQHF
TGCGCCAGCAGCCCTTTGACAGGCAGCAATCAGCCCCAGCATTTT
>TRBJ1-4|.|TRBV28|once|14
CASSGDATNEKLFF
TGTGCCAGCAGTGGAGACGCAACTAATGAAAAACTGTTTTTT
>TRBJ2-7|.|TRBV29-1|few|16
CSVELPGWPTSYEQYF
TGCAGCGTTGAACTACCCGGGTGGCCCACTTCCTACGAGCAGTACTTC
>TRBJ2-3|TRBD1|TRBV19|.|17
CASSTPGQGWSTDTQYF
TGTGCCAGTAGTACCCCTGGACAGGGCTGGAGCACAGATACGCAGTATTTT
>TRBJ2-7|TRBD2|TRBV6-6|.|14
CASSLGRASHEQYF
TGTGCCAGCAGCCTTGGGAGGGCCAGCCACGAGCAGTACTTC
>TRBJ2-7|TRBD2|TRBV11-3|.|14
CASSLASGPYEQYF
TGTGCCAGCAGCCTAGCTAGCGGACCCTACGAGCAGTACTTC
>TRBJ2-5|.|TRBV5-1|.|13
CASSLELYPSKYF
TGCGCCAGCAGCTTGGAACTGTACCCTAGCAAGTACTTC
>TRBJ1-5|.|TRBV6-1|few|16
CASSEYYTEGNQPQHF
TGTGCCAGCAGTGAATATTATACCGAGGGCAATCAGCCCCAGCATTTT
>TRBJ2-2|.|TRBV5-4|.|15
CASSPHAEPGGELFF
TGTGCCAGCAGCCCTCACGCTGAACCCGGCGGGGAGCTGTTTTTT
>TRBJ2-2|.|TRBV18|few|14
CASSPRQDTGELFF
TGTGCCAGCTCACCACGGCAGGACACCGGGGAGCTGTTTTTT
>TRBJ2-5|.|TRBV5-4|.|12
CASSSPVETQYF
TGTGCCAGCAGTTCCCCGGTGGAGACCCAGTACTTC
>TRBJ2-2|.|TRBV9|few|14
CASRQGWNTGELFF
TGTGCCAGCAGGCAGGGCTGGAACACCGGGGAGCTGTTTTTT
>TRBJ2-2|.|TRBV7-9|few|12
CASSLNTGELFF
TGTGCCAGCAGCCTAAACACCGGGGAGCTGTTTTTT
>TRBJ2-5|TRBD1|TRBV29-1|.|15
CSVDESGQGVGTQYF
TGCAGCGTCGACGAGTCCGGACAGGGTGTAGGGACCCAGTACTTC
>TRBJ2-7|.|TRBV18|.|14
CASSPTRSTYEQYF
TGTGCCAGCTCACCGACTAGATCAACCTACGAGCAGTACTTC
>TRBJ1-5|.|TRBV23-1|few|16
CASSQSEDDSNQPQHF
TGCGCCAGCAGTCAATCCGAGGATGATAGCAATCAGCCCCAGCATTTT
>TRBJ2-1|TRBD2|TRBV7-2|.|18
CASSLVSSGGLSYNEQFF
TGTGCCAGCAGCTTAGTGTCTAGCGGGGGATTATCCTACAATGAGCAGTTCTTC
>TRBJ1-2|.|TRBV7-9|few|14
CASSRGGLNYGYTF
TGTGCCAGCAGCCGGGGGGGACTTAACTATGGCTACACCTTC
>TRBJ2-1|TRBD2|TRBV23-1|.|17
CASSQFRGRVPYNEQFF
TGCGCCAGCAGTCAATTTCGGGGGAGGGTCCCCTACAATGAGCAGTTCTTC
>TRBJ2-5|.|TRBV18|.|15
CASSPPAFSGETQYF
TGTGCCAGCTCACCACCGGCGTTTTCGGGAGAGACCCAGTACTTC
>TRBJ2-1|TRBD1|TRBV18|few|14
CASSRQGSYNEQFF
TGTGCCAGCTCACGACAGGGCTCCTACAATGAGCAGTTCTTC
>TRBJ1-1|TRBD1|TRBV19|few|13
CASPGQQNTEAFF
TGTGCCAGCCCGGGACAGCAGAACACTGAAGCTTTCTTT
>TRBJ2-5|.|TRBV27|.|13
CASSSRAQETQYF
TGTGCCAGCAGTTCCCGAGCCCAAGAGACCCAGTACTTC
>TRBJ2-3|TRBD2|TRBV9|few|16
CASSVSGLAGGRSQYF
TGTGCCAGCAGCGTGTCGGGACTAGCGGGGGGGCGTTCGCAGTATTTT
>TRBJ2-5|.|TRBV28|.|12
CAATGYGETQYF
TGTGCCGCCACAGGTTACGGAGAGACCCAGTACTTC
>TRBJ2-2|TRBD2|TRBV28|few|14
CASRGGENTGELFF
TGTGCCAGCAGGGGGGGGGAGAACACCGGGGAGCTGTTTTTT
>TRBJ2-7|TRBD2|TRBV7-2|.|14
CASSLASGGVEQYF
TGTGCCAGCAGCTTAGCGAGCGGGGGGGTCGAGCAGTACTTC
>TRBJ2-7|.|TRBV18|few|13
CASSPASGYEQYF
TGTGCCAGCTCACCCGCATCAGGTTACGAGCAGTACTTC
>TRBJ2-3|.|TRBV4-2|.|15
CASSESGQFADTQYF
TGTGCCAGCAGCGAAAGCGGACAGTTCGCAGATACGCAGTATTTT
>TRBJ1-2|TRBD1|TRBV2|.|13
CASSPDRVPGYTF
TGTGCCAGCAGTCCAGACAGGGTACCTGGCTACACCTTC
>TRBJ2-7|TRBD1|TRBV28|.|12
CASSLGTGFRYF
TGTGCCAGCAGTCTTGGGACAGGGTTTCGGTACTTC
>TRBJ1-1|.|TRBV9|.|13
CASSESGWSGAFF
TGTGCCAGCAGCGAGTCAGGGTGGTCGGGAGCTTTCTTT
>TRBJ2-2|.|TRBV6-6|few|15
CASIDEGWRTGELFF
TGTGCCAGCATCGACGAGGGCTGGAGGACCGGGGAGCTGTTTTTT
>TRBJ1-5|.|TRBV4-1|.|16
CASSALSFNGNQPQHF
TGCGCCAGCAGTGCTCTCTCGTTCAACGGGAATCAGCCCCAGCATTTT
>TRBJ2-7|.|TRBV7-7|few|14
CASSTGLGHDEQYF
TGTGCCAGCAGCACGGGCCTCGGACATGACGAGCAGTACTTC
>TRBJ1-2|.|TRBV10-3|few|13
CAISEYGGYGYTF
TGTGCCATCAGTGAGTACGGCGGCTATGGCTACACCTTC